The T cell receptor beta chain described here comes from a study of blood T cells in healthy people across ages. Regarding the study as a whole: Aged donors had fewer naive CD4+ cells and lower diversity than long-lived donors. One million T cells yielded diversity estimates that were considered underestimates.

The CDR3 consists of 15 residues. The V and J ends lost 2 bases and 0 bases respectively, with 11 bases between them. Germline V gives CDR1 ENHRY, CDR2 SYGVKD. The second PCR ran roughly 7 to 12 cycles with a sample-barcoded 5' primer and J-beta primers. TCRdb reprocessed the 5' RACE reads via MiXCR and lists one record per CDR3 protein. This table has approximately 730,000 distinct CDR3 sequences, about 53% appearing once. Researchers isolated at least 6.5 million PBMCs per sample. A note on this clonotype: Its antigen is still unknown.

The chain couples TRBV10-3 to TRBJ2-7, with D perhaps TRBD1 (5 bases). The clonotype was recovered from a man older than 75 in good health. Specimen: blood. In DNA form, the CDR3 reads TGTGCCATCAGTGAGCACAGGATCATCTCCTACGAGCAGTACTTC. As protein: CAISEHRIISYEQYF.